A selection of T cell receptor beta chains follows, all from one sample in a study of blood T cell repertoires in COVID-19. The assay was immunoSEQ multiplex PCR, and TCRdb's table has in-frame clones only and misses some. The sample includes tens of thousands of clones, 86% of them seen just once. Sequencing input: peripheral blood. The receptors were gathered from a man in his 60s with acute or convalescent COVID-19. The CDR3 runs from the conserved cysteine through the conserved F or W. Each record gives: J gene, clone size, D gene, V gene, CDR3 protein, CDR3 DNA. D genes are given only for firm matches. Only some rows state a clone size, as once, few, many or a class for expanded clones.

J gene: TRBJ2-1; clone size: NA; D gene: NA; V gene: TRBV27; CDR3 protein: CASSLWGPYNEQFF; CDR3 DNA: TGTGCCAGCAGTTTGTGGGGGCCCTACAATGAGCAGTTCTTC
J gene: TRBJ1-4; clone size: NA; D gene: TRBD1; V gene: TRBV19; CDR3 protein: CASSKRTGIGEKLFF; CDR3 DNA: TGTGCCAGTAGTAAACGGACAGGGATAGGTGAAAAACTGTTTTTT
J gene: TRBJ1-6; clone size: NA; D gene: TRBD1; V gene: TRBV28; CDR3 protein: CASSLTQGFRNNSPLHF; CDR3 DNA: TGTGCCAGCAGTCTAACACAGGGGTTCAGGAACAATTCACCCCTCCACTTT
J gene: TRBJ1-2; clone size: few; D gene: NA; V gene: TRBV7-9; CDR3 protein: CASSLEQGKDYGYTF; CDR3 DNA: TGTGCCAGCAGCTTAGAGCAGGGGAAGGACTATGGCTACACCTTC
J gene: TRBJ2-3; clone size: once; D gene: NA; V gene: TRBV2; CDR3 protein: CASSVTGTVTDTQYF; CDR3 DNA: TGTGCCAGCAGTGTAACAGGGACCGTCACAGATACGCAGTATTTT
J gene: TRBJ2-3; clone size: NA; D gene: TRBD2; V gene: TRBV5-4; CDR3 protein: CASQRGGVRTDTQYF; CDR3 DNA: TGTGCCAGCCAACGGGGGGGAGTCCGCACAGATACGCAGTATTTT
J gene: TRBJ1-4; clone size: NA; D gene: TRBD1; V gene: TRBV7-6; CDR3 protein: CASSLGTGTNEKLFF; CDR3 DNA: TGTGCCAGCAGCTTGGGGACAGGGACTAATGAAAAACTGTTTTTT
J gene: TRBJ2-7; clone size: once; D gene: TRBD1; V gene: TRBV20-1; CDR3 protein: CSASTGGYEQYF; CDR3 DNA: TGCAGTGCTAGTACAGGGGGCTACGAGCAGTACTTC
J gene: TRBJ2-7; clone size: NA; D gene: TRBD1; V gene: TRBV27; CDR3 protein: CASREHRDRGYEQYF; CDR3 DNA: TGTGCCAGCAGGGAACACCGGGACAGGGGTTACGAGCAGTACTTC
J gene: TRBJ1-3; clone size: NA; D gene: NA; V gene: TRBV29-1; CDR3 protein: CSVRGSPGNTIYF; CDR3 DNA: TGCAGCGTCAGGGGTTCTCCTGGAAACACCATATATTTT
J gene: TRBJ1-3; clone size: NA; D gene: NA; V gene: TRBV6-4; CDR3 protein: CASSEPGWSTIYF; CDR3 DNA: TGTGCCAGCAGTGAGCCAGGATGGTCCACCATATATTTT
J gene: TRBJ1-4; clone size: once; D gene: NA; V gene: TRBV2; CDR3 protein: CASSGELTNEKLFF; CDR3 DNA: TGTGCCAGCAGTGGGGAGTTAACTAATGAAAAACTGTTTTTT
J gene: TRBJ2-2; clone size: NA; D gene: TRBD1; V gene: TRBV12-5; CDR3 protein: CASGYLPGQGASDTGELFF; CDR3 DNA: TGTGCTAGTGGTTACTTACCGGGACAGGGGGCGTCTGACACCGGGGAGCTGTTTTTT
J gene: TRBJ1-1; clone size: NA; D gene: TRBD1; V gene: TRBV29-1; CDR3 protein: CSVNTGTANTEAFF; CDR3 DNA: TGCAGCGTAAATACCGGGACAGCGAACACTGAAGCTTTCTTT
J gene: TRBJ1-2; clone size: NA; D gene: TRBD1; V gene: TRBV6-1; CDR3 protein: CASSEGDRAKAYGYTF; CDR3 DNA: TGTGCCAGCAGTGAAGGGGACAGAGCGAAAGCCTATGGCTACACCTTC
J gene: TRBJ2-3; clone size: NA; D gene: NA; V gene: TRBV11-2; CDR3 protein: CASSSGLPDTQYF; CDR3 DNA: TGTGCCAGCAGCTCCGGACTCCCAGATACGCAGTATTTT
J gene: TRBJ2-7; clone size: few; D gene: NA; V gene: TRBV18; CDR3 protein: CASAPVVRYEQYF; CDR3 DNA: TGTGCCAGCGCCCCGGTCGTACGTTACGAGCAGTACTTC
J gene: TRBJ1-4; clone size: NA; D gene: TRBD1; V gene: TRBV7-8; CDR3 protein: CASSEQGMGEKLFF; CDR3 DNA: TGTGCCAGCAGCGAACAGGGGATGGGGGAAAAACTGTTTTTT
J gene: TRBJ2-1; clone size: NA; D gene: TRBD2; V gene: TRBV19; CDR3 protein: CASSIGRGRVHEQFF; CDR3 DNA: TGTGCCAGTAGTATCGGGAGGGGTAGGGTACATGAGCAGTTCTTC
J gene: TRBJ2-7; clone size: NA; D gene: NA; V gene: TRBV29-1; CDR3 protein: CSVGGAGRSYEQYF; CDR3 DNA: TGCAGCGTCGGTGGGGCAGGACGCTCCTACGAGCAGTACTTC
J gene: TRBJ1-5; clone size: few; D gene: NA; V gene: TRBV19; CDR3 protein: CASRGGAGDSNQPQHF; CDR3 DNA: TGTGCCAGTAGGGGGGGGGCAGGCGATAGCAATCAGCCCCAGCATTTT
J gene: TRBJ2-5; clone size: NA; D gene: TRBD2; V gene: TRBV3-1/TRBV3-2; CDR3 protein: CASSQLGVAGGRLQETQYF; CDR3 DNA: TGTGCCAGCAGCCAACTGGGGGTAGCGGGGGGCCGACTACAAGAGACCCAGTACTTC
J gene: TRBJ1-2; clone size: NA; D gene: TRBD1; V gene: TRBV7-3; CDR3 protein: CASSLEGGTGGLYGYTF; CDR3 DNA: TGTGCCAGCAGCTTAGAGGGCGGGACAGGGGGTCTCTATGGCTACACCTTC
J gene: TRBJ1-5; clone size: once; D gene: TRBD1; V gene: TRBV19; CDR3 protein: CASSIGPAAGTGGLYSNQPQHF; CDR3 DNA: TGTGCCAGTAGTATAGGTCCAGCAGCCGGGACAGGGGGCCTTTATAGCAATCAGCCCCAGCATTTT
J gene: TRBJ1-6; clone size: once; D gene: TRBD1; V gene: TRBV5-1; CDR3 protein: CASSSPGTGTSDSPLHF; CDR3 DNA: TGCGCCAGCAGCTCTCCAGGGACAGGAACGTCGGATTCACCCCTCCACTTT
J gene: TRBJ2-3; clone size: NA; D gene: TRBD2; V gene: TRBV7-3; CDR3 protein: CASSTLAGGSTDTQYF; CDR3 DNA: TGTGCCAGCAGCACCTTAGCGGGGGGCAGCACAGATACGCAGTATTTT
J gene: TRBJ1-4; clone size: NA; D gene: NA; V gene: TRBV3-1/TRBV3-2; CDR3 protein: CASSQPRTVATNEKLFF; CDR3 DNA: TGTGCCAGCAGCCAGCCCCGGACAGTTGCAACTAATGAAAAACTGTTTTTT
J gene: TRBJ2-1; clone size: few; D gene: TRBD1; V gene: TRBV19; CDR3 protein: CASRTGLFDNEQFF; CDR3 DNA: TGTGCCAGTAGGACAGGGTTGTTTGACAATGAGCAGTTCTTC
J gene: TRBJ1-1; clone size: NA; D gene: NA; V gene: TRBV28; CDR3 protein: CASRLTVPTEAFF; CDR3 DNA: TGTGCCAGCAGATTGACAGTCCCCACTGAAGCTTTCTTT
J gene: TRBJ1-2; clone size: NA; D gene: NA; V gene: TRBV10-1; CDR3 protein: CASSSGLNYGYTF; CDR3 DNA: TGCGCCAGCAGTTCAGGGCTTAACTATGGCTACACCTTC
J gene: TRBJ2-2; clone size: NA; D gene: TRBD1; V gene: TRBV5-4; CDR3 protein: CASSPGTELKGELFF; CDR3 DNA: TGTGCCAGCAGCCCGGGGACAGAACTTAAGGGGGAGCTGTTTTTT
J gene: TRBJ2-7; clone size: NA; D gene: NA; V gene: TRBV5-1; CDR3 protein: CASSPRASITYEQYF; CDR3 DNA: TGCGCCAGCAGTCCCCGCGCTTCTATCACCTACGAGCAGTACTTC
J gene: TRBJ1-1; clone size: NA; D gene: NA; V gene: TRBV6-5; CDR3 protein: CASRRSQGLSTEAFF; CDR3 DNA: TGTGCCAGCAGACGTTCACAGGGCCTGAGTACTGAAGCTTTCTTT
J gene: TRBJ2-1; clone size: NA; D gene: TRBD2; V gene: TRBV29-1; CDR3 protein: CSVLGLAGPPPHNEQFF; CDR3 DNA: TGCAGCGTTCTGGGTCTAGCGGGACCCCCCCCTCACAATGAGCAGTTCTTC
J gene: TRBJ1-5; clone size: NA; D gene: TRBD1; V gene: TRBV4-2; CDR3 protein: CASSHDGTGGQPQHF; CDR3 DNA: TGTGCCAGCAGCCATGACGGGACAGGGGGACAGCCCCAGCATTTT
J gene: TRBJ2-7; clone size: NA; D gene: NA; V gene: TRBV19; CDR3 protein: CASSPQSLDEQYF; CDR3 DNA: TGTGCCAGTAGTCCCCAGTCCTTGGACGAGCAGTACTTC
J gene: TRBJ2-2; clone size: NA; D gene: NA; V gene: TRBV5-1; CDR3 protein: CASSSWQGNTGELFF; CDR3 DNA: TGCGCCAGCAGCTCCTGGCAGGGGAACACCGGGGAGCTGTTTTTT
J gene: TRBJ1-4; clone size: once; D gene: NA; V gene: TRBV4-1; CDR3 protein: CASSPREGVPNEKLFF; CDR3 DNA: TGCGCCAGCAGCCCCCGTGAGGGGGTACCTAATGAAAAACTGTTTTTT
J gene: TRBJ1-1; clone size: NA; D gene: TRBD1; V gene: TRBV6-5; CDR3 protein: CASSGGTGAMEAFF; CDR3 DNA: TGTGCCAGCAGCGGCGGGACAGGGGCGATGGAAGCTTTCTTT
J gene: TRBJ1-6; clone size: NA; D gene: TRBD1; V gene: TRBV7-9; CDR3 protein: CASSTSGTEHSPLHF; CDR3 DNA: TGTGCCAGCAGCACGTCCGGGACAGAACATTCACCCCTCCACTTT
J gene: TRBJ2-3; clone size: few; D gene: NA; V gene: TRBV12-3/TRBV12-4; CDR3 protein: CASSLRDTQYF; CDR3 DNA: TGTGCCAGCAGTTTACGGGATACGCAGTATTTT
J gene: TRBJ2-7; clone size: NA; D gene: TRBD1; V gene: TRBV11-3; CDR3 protein: CASRLSDRAPQYF; CDR3 DNA: TGTGCCAGCAGGTTAAGCGACAGGGCACCACAGTACTTC
J gene: TRBJ2-5; clone size: NA; D gene: TRBD2; V gene: TRBV7-8; CDR3 protein: CASSLTGSGRSETQYF; CDR3 DNA: TGTGCCAGCAGCTTAACGGGTAGCGGGAGGTCAGAGACCCAGTACTTC
J gene: TRBJ2-1; clone size: NA; D gene: TRBD2; V gene: TRBV5-1; CDR3 protein: CASSFTAGSYNEQFF; CDR3 DNA: TGCGCCAGCAGCTTTACAGCGGGGTCCTACAATGAGCAGTTCTTC
J gene: TRBJ1-4; clone size: NA; D gene: NA; V gene: TRBV9; CDR3 protein: CASGEQGTNEKLFF; CDR3 DNA: TGTGCCAGCGGAGAACAGGGAACTAATGAAAAACTGTTTTTT
J gene: TRBJ1-1; clone size: NA; D gene: NA; V gene: TRBV6-5; CDR3 protein: CASTAPGAKDTEAFF; CDR3 DNA: TGTGCCAGCACCGCACCGGGAGCAAAGGACACTGAAGCTTTCTTT
J gene: TRBJ2-7; clone size: once; D gene: TRBD2; V gene: TRBV6-6; CDR3 protein: CASSATGGAEQYF; CDR3 DNA: TGTGCCAGCAGCGCGACGGGGGGAGCCGAGCAGTACTTC
J gene: TRBJ2-7; clone size: NA; D gene: TRBD2; V gene: TRBV15; CDR3 protein: CATSRDLAGGFYEQYF; CDR3 DNA: TGTGCCACCAGCAGAGACTTAGCGGGAGGTTTCTACGAGCAGTACTTC
J gene: TRBJ1-1; clone size: NA; D gene: NA; V gene: TRBV27; CDR3 protein: CASSLSPSRGDTEAFF; CDR3 DNA: TGTGCCAGCAGTTTATCGCCCTCCAGGGGTGACACTGAAGCTTTCTTT
J gene: TRBJ2-2; clone size: NA; D gene: TRBD1; V gene: TRBV4-1; CDR3 protein: CASSPGQGLARGTGELFF; CDR3 DNA: TGCGCCAGCAGCCCAGGACAGGGCCTCGCCCGAGGCACCGGGGAGCTGTTTTTT
J gene: TRBJ1-6; clone size: NA; D gene: NA; V gene: TRBV2; CDR3 protein: CASKSSYNSPLHF; CDR3 DNA: TGTGCCAGCAAGAGCTCCTATAATTCACCCCTCCACTTT
J gene: TRBJ2-5; clone size: NA; D gene: TRBD2; V gene: TRBV7-2; CDR3 protein: CASSLSLAAQETQYF; CDR3 DNA: TGTGCCAGCAGCTTATCGCTAGCGGCCCAAGAGACCCAGTACTTC
J gene: TRBJ2-3; clone size: NA; D gene: TRBD1; V gene: TRBV9; CDR3 protein: CASSAYTGQVTDTQYF; CDR3 DNA: TGTGCCAGCAGCGCCTATACGGGACAGGTCACAGATACGCAGTATTTT
J gene: TRBJ1-4; clone size: NA; D gene: NA; V gene: TRBV5-1; CDR3 protein: CASSGGMDEKLFF; CDR3 DNA: TGCGCCAGCAGTGGAGGGATGGACGAAAAACTGTTTTTT
J gene: TRBJ2-5; clone size: NA; D gene: NA; V gene: TRBV20-1; CDR3 protein: CSANHQETQYF; CDR3 DNA: TGCAGTGCTAATCATCAAGAGACCCAGTACTTC